The clone carrying this T cell receptor beta chain was found many times. Antigen specificity is unknown. In the same sample, other DNA sequences code for this CDR3. Assay: immunoSEQ multiplex PCR; the TCRdb copy retains only in-frame clones and omits some. Of about 1.1 million clones in the sample, around 77% are singletons; the top ten hold roughly 0.83%. The sample belongs to a study of shared clonotypes between healthy human individuals. Study results and caveats: A small donor pool kept down the genetic and exposure-history diversity that was represented. The four-donor shared clonotypes exceeded non-shared clonotypes in generation probability, with non-shared ones scoring lower. Shared across a few donors were around 5% of the naive CD4 clonotypes.

Per the germline V gene, CDR1 is SEHNR and CDR2 is FQNEAQ (reference sequence). The CDR3 extends over 14 amino acids. With V trimmed by 6 bases and J by 1 base, 4 bases remained unmatched. This TCR came from a man in his late teens or twenties in good health. Some clones in this sample may be carry-over from other donors' samples. J is TRBJ2-7 and V is TRBV7-9, with TRBD2 identical over 9 bases. Sequencing was carried out using memory CD4+ T cells from PBMCs. Subset defined: CD45RA-negative fraction. This CDR3 reads CASSPTSGSYEQYF. The CDR3 nucleotides are TGTGCCAGCAGTCCGACTAGCGGTTCCTACGAGCAGTACTTC.